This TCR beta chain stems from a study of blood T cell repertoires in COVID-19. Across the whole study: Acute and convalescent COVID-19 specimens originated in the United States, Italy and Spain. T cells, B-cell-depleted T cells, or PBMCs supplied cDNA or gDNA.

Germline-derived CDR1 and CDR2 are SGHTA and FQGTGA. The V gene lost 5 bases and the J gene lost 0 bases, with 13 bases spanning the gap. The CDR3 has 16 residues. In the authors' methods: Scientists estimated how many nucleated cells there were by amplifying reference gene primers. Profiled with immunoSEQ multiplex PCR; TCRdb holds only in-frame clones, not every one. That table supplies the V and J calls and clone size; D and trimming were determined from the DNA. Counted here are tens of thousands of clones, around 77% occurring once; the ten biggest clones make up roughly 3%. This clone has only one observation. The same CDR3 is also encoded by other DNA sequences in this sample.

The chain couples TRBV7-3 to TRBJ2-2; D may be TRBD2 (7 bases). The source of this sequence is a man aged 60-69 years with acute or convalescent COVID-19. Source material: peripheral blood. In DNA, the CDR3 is TGTGCCAGCAGCCCGACGGGGGGCCCGAACACCGGGGAGCTGTTTTTT. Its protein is CASSPTGGPNTGELFF.